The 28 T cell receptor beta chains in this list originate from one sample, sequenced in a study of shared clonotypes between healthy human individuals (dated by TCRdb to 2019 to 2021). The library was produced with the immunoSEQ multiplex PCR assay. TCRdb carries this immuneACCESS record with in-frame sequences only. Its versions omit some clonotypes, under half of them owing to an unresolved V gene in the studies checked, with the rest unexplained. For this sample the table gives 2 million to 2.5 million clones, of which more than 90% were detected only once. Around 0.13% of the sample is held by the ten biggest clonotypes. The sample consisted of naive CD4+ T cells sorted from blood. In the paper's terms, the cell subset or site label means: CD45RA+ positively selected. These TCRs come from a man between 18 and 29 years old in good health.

Written as DNA, the CDR3 is TGTGCCAGCACCCCAGGGGGGGCCGACACCGGGGAGCTGTTTTTT. Translation gives CASTPGGADTGELFF. The rearrangement links TRBV28 to TRBJ2-2, with D possibly called TRBD1 or TRBD2 (7 bases each). Germline CDR1 MDHEN, CDR2 SYDVKM. V was clipped by 7 bases and J by 3 bases, with 15 bases between them. The CDR3 totals 15 residues.

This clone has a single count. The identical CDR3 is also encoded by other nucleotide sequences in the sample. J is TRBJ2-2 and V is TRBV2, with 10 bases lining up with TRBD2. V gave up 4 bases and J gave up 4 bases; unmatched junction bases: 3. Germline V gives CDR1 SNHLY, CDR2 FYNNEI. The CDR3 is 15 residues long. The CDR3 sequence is CASSGVAGGTGELFF. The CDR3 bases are TGTGCCAGCAGTGGGGTAGCGGGAGGCACCGGGGAGCTGTTTTTT.

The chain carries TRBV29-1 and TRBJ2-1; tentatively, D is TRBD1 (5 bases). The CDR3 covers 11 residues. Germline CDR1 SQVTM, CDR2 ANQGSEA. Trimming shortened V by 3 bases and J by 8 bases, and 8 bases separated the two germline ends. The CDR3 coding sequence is TGCAGCGTTGACAGGGTCGATGAGCAGTTCTTC. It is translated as CSVDRVDEQFF.

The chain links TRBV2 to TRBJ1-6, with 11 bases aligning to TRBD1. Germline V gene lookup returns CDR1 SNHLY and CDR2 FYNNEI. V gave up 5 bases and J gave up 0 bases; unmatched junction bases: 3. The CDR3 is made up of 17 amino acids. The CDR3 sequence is CASSPGQGVSYNSPLHF. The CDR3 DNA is TGTGCCAGCAGTCCGGGACAGGGGGTCTCCTATAATTCACCCCTCCACTTT.

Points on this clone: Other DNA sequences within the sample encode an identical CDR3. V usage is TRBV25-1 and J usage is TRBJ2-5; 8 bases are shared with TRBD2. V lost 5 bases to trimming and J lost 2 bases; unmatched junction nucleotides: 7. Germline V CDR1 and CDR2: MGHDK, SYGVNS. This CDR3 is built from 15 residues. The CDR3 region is CASSRLGLGQETQYF. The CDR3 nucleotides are TGTGCCAGCAGTAGACTGGGACTAGGACAAGAGACCCAGTACTTC.

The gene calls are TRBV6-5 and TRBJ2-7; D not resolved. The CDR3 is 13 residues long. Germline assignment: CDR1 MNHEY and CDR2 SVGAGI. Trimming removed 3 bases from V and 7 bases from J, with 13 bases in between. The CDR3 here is CASSYTAAREQYF. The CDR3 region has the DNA TGTGCCAGCAGTTATACGGCGGCCCGGGAGCAGTACTTC.

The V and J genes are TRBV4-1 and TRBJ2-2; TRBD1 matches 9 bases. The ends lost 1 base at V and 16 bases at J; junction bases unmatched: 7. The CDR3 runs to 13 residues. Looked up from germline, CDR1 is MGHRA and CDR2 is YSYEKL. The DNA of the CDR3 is TGCGCCAGCAGCCAAGTGGTGGGACAGGGCCCGTTTTTT. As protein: CASSQVVGQGPFF.

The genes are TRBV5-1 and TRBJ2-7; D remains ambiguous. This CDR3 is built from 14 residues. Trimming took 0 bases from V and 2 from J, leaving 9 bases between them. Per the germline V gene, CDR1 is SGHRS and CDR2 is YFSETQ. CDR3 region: CASSLEIPPYEQYF. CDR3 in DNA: TGCGCCAGCAGCTTGGAGATTCCCCCCTACGAGCAGTACTTC.

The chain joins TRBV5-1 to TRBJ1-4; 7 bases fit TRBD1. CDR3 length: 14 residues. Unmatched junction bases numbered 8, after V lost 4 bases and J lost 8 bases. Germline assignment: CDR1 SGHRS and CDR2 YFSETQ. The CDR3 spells CASSEDREREKLFF. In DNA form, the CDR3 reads TGCGCCAGCAGCGAAGACAGGGAGAGGGAAAAACTGTTTTTT.

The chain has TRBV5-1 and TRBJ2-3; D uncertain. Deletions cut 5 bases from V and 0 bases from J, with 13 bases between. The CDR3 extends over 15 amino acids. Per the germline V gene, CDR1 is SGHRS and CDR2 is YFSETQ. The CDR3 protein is CASSSDGRSTDTQYF. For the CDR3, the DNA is TGCGCCAGCAGTTCGGACGGCCGAAGCACAGATACGCAGTATTTT.

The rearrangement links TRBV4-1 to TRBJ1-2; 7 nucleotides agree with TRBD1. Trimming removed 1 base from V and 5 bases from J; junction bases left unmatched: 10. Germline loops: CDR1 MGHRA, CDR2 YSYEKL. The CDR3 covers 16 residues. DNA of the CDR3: TGCGCCAGCAGCCAAGCCAGACAGGGTAGAATATATGGCTACACCTTC. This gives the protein CASSQARQGRIYGYTF.

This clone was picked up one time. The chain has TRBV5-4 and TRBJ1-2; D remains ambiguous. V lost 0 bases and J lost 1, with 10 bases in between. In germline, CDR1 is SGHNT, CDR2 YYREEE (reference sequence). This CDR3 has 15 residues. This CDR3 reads CASSLAGPNNYGYTF. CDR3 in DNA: TGTGCCAGCAGCTTGGCCGGACCGAATAACTATGGCTACACCTTC.

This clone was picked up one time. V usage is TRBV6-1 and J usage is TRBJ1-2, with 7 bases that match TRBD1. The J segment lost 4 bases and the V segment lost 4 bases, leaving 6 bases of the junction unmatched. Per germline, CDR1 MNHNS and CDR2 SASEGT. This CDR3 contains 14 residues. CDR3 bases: TGTGCCAGCAGTGCCCAGACAGGGTCCTATGGCTACACCTTC. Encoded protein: CASSAQTGSYGYTF.

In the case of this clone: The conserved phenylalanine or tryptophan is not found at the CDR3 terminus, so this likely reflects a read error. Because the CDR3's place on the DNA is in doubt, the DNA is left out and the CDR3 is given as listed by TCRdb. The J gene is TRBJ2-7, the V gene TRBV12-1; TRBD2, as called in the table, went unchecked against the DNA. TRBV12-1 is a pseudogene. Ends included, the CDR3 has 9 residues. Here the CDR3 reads CASCTSGFS.

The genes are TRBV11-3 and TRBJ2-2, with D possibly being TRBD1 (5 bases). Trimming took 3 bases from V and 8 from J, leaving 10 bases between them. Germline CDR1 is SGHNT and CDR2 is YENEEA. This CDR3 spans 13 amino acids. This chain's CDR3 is CASSFRAWGELFF. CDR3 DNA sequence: TGTGCCAGCAGCTTCAGGGCCTGGGGGGAGCTGTTTTTT.

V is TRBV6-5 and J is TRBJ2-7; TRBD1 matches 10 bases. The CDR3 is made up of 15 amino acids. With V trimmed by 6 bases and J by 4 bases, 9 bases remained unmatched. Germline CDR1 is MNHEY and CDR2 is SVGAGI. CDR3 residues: CASSPGTGEGYEQYF. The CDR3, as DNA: TGTGCCAGCAGCCCCGGGACAGGGGAGGGTTACGAGCAGTACTTC.

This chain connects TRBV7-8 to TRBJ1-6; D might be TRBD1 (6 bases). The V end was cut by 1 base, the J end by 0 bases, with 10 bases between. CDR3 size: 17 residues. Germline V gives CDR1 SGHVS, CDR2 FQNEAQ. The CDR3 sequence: CASSLGGGSSYNSPLHF. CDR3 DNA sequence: TGTGCCAGCAGCTTAGGAGGGGGGAGCTCCTATAATTCACCCCTCCACTTT.

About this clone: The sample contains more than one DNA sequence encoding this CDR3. The chain's CDR3 is CASSLGGTSSYNSPLHF. The CDR3 region has the DNA TGTGCCAGCAGCTTGGGGGGCACGAGCTCCTATAATTCACCCCTCCACTTT. The rearrangement links TRBV5-4 to TRBJ1-6; D possibly corresponds to TRBD1 (5 bases). CDR1 and CDR2 (germline): SGHNT, YYREEE (reference sequence). V was shortened by 0 bases and J by 0 bases, with 10 bases between the two germline ends. The CDR3 is 17 amino acids.

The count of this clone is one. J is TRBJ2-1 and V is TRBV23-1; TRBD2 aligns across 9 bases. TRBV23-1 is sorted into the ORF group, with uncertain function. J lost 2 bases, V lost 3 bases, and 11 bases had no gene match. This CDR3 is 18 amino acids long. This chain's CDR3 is CASSHPPLAGKPYNEQFF. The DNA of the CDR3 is TGCGCCAGCAGTCACCCGCCCCTAGCGGGGAAGCCCTACAATGAGCAGTTCTTC.

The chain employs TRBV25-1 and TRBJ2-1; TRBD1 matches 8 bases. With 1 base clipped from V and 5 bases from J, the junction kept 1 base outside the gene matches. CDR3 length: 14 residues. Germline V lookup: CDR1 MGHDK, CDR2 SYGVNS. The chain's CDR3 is CASSELDRDNEQFF. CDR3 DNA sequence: TGTGCCAGCAGTGAATTGGACAGGGACAATGAGCAGTTCTTC.

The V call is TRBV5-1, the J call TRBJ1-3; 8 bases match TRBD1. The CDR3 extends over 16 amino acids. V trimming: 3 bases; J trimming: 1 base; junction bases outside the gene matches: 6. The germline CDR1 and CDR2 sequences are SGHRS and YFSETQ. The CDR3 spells CASSSRGQESGNTIYF. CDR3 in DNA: TGCGCCAGCAGCTCCCGGGGACAGGAATCTGGAAACACCATATATTTT.

The CDR3 bases are TGTGCCAGCAGCCAAGACGCAGGGCAGCCCCAGCATTTT. As protein: CASSQDAGQPQHF. The V gene is TRBV4-2, the J gene TRBJ1-5, with D tentatively TRBD1 (5 bases). This CDR3 is built from 13 residues. Trimming shortened V by 0 bases and J by 7 bases, and 7 bases separated the two germline ends. Germline assignment: CDR1 LGHNA and CDR2 YNFKEQ.

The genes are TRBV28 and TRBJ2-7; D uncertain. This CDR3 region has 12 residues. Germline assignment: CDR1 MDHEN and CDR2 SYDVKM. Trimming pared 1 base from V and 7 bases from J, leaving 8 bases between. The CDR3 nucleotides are TGTGCCAGCAGTTTATCGGGTCAGGAGCAGTACTTC. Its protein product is CASSLSGQEQYF.

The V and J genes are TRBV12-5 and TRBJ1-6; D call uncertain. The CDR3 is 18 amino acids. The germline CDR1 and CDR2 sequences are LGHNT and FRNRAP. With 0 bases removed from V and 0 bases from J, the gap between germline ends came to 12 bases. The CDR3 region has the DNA TGTGCTAGTGGTTTGGTAAGTGAAGCCGGCTCCTATAATTCACCCCTCCACTTT. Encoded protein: CASGLVSEAGSYNSPLHF.

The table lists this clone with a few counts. The CDR3 sequence is CASSLAWTGGYTF. CDR3 sequence (DNA): TGTGCCAGCAGCTTGGCCTGGACAGGAGGCTACACCTTC. This chain uses TRBV5-6 with TRBJ1-2; TRBD1 agrees at 7 bases. Germline-derived CDR1 and CDR2 are SGHDT and YYEEEE. V lost 0 bases and J lost 8; bases outside the gene matches: 4. The CDR3 consists of 13 residues.

CDR3 amino acids: CASSVYLAGANEQFF. CDR3 in DNA: TGTGCCAGCAGCGTATATCTAGCGGGAGCCAATGAGCAGTTCTTC. The genes are TRBV9 and TRBJ2-1; TRBD2 agrees at 10 bases. The germline gives CDR1 SGDLS, CDR2 YYNGEE. The length of the CDR3 is 15 residues. The V segment lost 1 base and the J segment 6 bases; nucleotides outside the gene matches: 4.

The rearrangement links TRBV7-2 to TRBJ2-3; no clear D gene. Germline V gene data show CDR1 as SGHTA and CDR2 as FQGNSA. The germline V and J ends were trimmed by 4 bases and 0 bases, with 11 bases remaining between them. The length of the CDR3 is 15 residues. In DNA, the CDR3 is TGTGCCAGCAGCTCCACCCCGCTTAGCACAGATACGCAGTATTTT. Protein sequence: CASSSTPLSTDTQYF.

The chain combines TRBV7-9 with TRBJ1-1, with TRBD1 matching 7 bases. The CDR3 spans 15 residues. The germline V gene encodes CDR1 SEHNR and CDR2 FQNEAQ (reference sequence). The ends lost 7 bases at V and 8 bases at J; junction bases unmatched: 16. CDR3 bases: TGTGCCAGCAACCGCTTCCTGGACAGGCTGGCGGAAGCTTTCTTT. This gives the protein CASNRFLDRLAEAFF. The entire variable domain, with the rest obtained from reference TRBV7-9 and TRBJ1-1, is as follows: DTGVSQNPRHKITKRGQNVTFRCDPISEHNRLYWYRQTLGQGPEFLTYFQNEAQLEKSRLLSDRFSAERPKGSFSTLEIQRTEQGDSAMYLCASNRFLDRLAEAFFGQGTRLTVV.